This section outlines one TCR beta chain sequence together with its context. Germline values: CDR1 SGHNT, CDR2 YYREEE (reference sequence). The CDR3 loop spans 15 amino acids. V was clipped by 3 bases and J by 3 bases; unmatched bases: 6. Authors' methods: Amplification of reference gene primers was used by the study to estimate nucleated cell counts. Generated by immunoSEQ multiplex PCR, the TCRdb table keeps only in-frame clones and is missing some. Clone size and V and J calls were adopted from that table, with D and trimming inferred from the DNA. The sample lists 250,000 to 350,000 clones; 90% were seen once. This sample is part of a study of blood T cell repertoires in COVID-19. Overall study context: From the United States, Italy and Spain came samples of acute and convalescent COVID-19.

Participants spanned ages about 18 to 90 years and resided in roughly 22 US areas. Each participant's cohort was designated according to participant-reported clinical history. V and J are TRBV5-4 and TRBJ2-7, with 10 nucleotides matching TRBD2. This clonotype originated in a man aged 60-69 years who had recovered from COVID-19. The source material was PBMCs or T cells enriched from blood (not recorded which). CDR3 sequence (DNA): TGTGCCAGCAGCTCCTTAGCGGGGGGACTCTACGAGCAGTACTTC. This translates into CASSSLAGGLYEQYF.